The present T cell receptor beta chain was sequenced within a study of cytomegalovirus exposure and HLA in healthy donors. PCR primers comprised 60 Vbeta and 13 Jbeta primers. Assay: immunoSEQ multiplex PCR; the TCRdb copy retains only in-frame clones and omits some. Of around 130,000 clones listed, roughly 8.6% were seen once; the top ten hold 6%. The germline gives CDR1 SGHDT, CDR2 YYEEEE. Germline trimming cut 3 bases from V and 7 bases from J; bases unmatched to any gene: 10. The CDR3 has 17 amino acids. The V call is TRBV5-6, the J call TRBJ1-4; 12 nucleotides match TRBD1. The sequenced material came from PBMCs. The TCR originated in a woman aged 40-49 years in good health and CMV-seropositive. Written as DNA, the CDR3 is TGTGCCAGCAGCTCTTCCCGGGACAGGGGGCGCGGTGAAAAACTGTTTTTT. The encoded protein is CASSSSRDRGRGEKLFF.